Following are 14 T cell receptor beta chains from one sample sequenced in a study of CD8 T cells in ankylosing spondylitis. Study-level points and caveats: Seemingly characteristic of ankylosing spondylitis blood was a TCR beta motif consisting of several highly homologous variants.

No antigen is known for these receptors. TCRdb re-called the 5' RACE reads through MiXCR, storing one row per CDR3 protein. The table includes some 840,000 distinct CDR3 sequences, approximately 12% detected once. The sequencing input was blood, either unsorted or a sorted T cell fraction (not recorded which). The receptors here all came from a male donor with ankylosing spondylitis.

This clonotype was seen a few times. The chain couples TRBV5-6 to TRBJ1-1; D may be TRBD1 (6 bases). Germline V gene lookup returns CDR1 SGHDT and CDR2 YYEEEE. The V and J ends lost 3 bases and 2 bases respectively, with 17 bases between them. The CDR3 contains 16 residues. The CDR3: CASSSLNRGLNTEAFF. The DNA of the CDR3 is TGTGCCAGCAGCTCACTCAACCGGGGGCTAAACACTGAAGCTTTCTTT.

V gene TRBV6-1 combines with J gene TRBJ2-7, with TRBD2 identical over 14 bases. This CDR3 is built from 15 residues. CDR1 is MNHNS, CDR2 SASEGT, per germline. Trimming cost V 4 bases and J 3 bases; bases outside gene matches: 2. CDR3 residues: CASSGGTSGSYEQYF. The CDR3 nucleotides are TGTGCCAGCAGTGGCGGGACTAGCGGGAGCTACGAGCAGTACTTC.

This clonotype occurred a few times. The chain links TRBV6-1 to TRBJ2-1, with 7 bases that match TRBD2. Trimming cost V 8 bases and J 4 bases; bases outside gene matches: 8. CDR1 and CDR2 from the germline V gene are MNHNS and SASEGT. CDR3 length: 14 residues. CDR3 amino acids: CASSGTTFYNEQFF. DNA of the CDR3: TGTGCCAGCTCCGGGACTACTTTTTACAATGAGCAGTTCTTC.

This chain connects TRBV6-1 to TRBJ2-7; 9 nucleotides agree with TRBD1. CDR1 is MNHNS and CDR2 is SASEGT in the germline V gene. V was pared by 5 bases and J by 5 bases, with 10 bases of the junction left unmatched. CDR3 length equals 15 residues. The CDR3, as DNA: TGTGCCAGCAGTCCCCCCGGGACAGGGAGCCACGAGCAGTACTTC. Translated: CASSPPGTGSHEQYF.

This clonotype was recorded at least ten times. The chain uses TRBV15 and TRBJ1-2; D is uncertain. Per germline, CDR1 LNHNV and CDR2 YYDKDF (reference sequence). The CDR3 has 17 amino acids. V gave up 0 bases and J gave up 4 bases, with 18 bases separating them. CDR3 sequence: CATSREATHGVLYGYTF. The CDR3 DNA reads TGTGCCACCAGCAGAGAAGCTACCCACGGGGTACTCTATGGCTACACCTTC.

This sequence joins TRBV7-2 and TRBJ1-3; 7 nucleotides align to TRBD1. Trimming took 6 bases from V and 0 from J; bases not matched to a gene: 8. The germline CDR1 and CDR2 sequences are SGHTA and FQGNSA. The CDR3 covers 16 residues. The CDR3 coding sequence is TGTGCCAGCAGATCAGGGGGACCCACCTCTGGAAACACCATATATTTT. Amino acid sequence: CASRSGGPTSGNTIYF.

This clonotype occurred many times. The CDR3 region is CASSGEGEAFF. In DNA, the CDR3 is TGTGCCAGCAGTGGGGAGGGTGAAGCTTTCTTT. The V and J genes are TRBV6-2 or TRBV6-3 and TRBJ1-1; D call uncertain. V was shortened by 5 bases and J by 7 bases, with 8 bases between the two germline ends. The CDR3 is 11 residues long. CDR1 and CDR2 (germline): MNHEY, SVGEGT.

This rearrangement joins TRBV5-1 to TRBJ2-2, with D possibly called TRBD1 or TRBD2 (6 bases each). Germline V gives CDR1 SGHRS, CDR2 YFSETQ. V was cut by 4 bases and J by 4 bases, with 23 bases left in between. This CDR3 is built from 18 residues. CDR3 DNA sequence: TGCGCCAGCAGCCGGGCCCCTCGAGGAGGGGGAGCCACCGGGGAGCTGTTTTTT. Translating it yields CASSRAPRGGGATGELFF.

This sequence joins TRBV20-1 and TRBJ2-4; no reliable D call. CDR3 length: 16 residues. The V end lost 0 bases, the J end lost 3 bases, and 15 bases lay between the germline ends. Germline CDR1 DFQATT, CDR2 SNEGSKA (reference sequence). The CDR3 coding sequence is TGCAGTGCTAGAGATTTCGGAGTTTGGGGCAAAAACATTCAGTACTTC. Translating it yields CSARDFGVWGKNIQYF.

This sequence joins TRBV15 and TRBJ2-1; D is unclear. V was clipped by 4 bases and J by 0 bases, with 10 bases between them. The length of the CDR3 is 15 residues. Germline V gene sequence: CDR1 LNHNV, CDR2 YYDKDF (reference sequence). The CDR3 here is CATSTSVASYNEQFF. The CDR3 coding sequence is TGTGCCACCAGCACGTCCGTAGCCTCCTACAATGAGCAGTTCTTC.

The chain employs TRBV5-1 and TRBJ1-1; D possibly corresponds to TRBD1 (5 bases). The CDR3 is 12 amino acids. V shed 4 bases and J shed 7 bases, with 11 bases lying between them. Germline lookup yields CDR1 SGHRS and CDR2 YFSETQ. The CDR3 nucleotides are TGCGCCAGCAGCAAAGACAGATTTGAAGCTTTCTTT. It translates to CASSKDRFEAFF.

This clonotype has a single count. The CDR3 DNA is TGTGCCACCAGTGATGGGGACAGGGAAGAGCAGTACTTC. It specifies CATSDGDREEQYF. This chain connects TRBV24-1 to TRBJ2-7; 9 positions match TRBD1. With V trimmed by 3 bases and J by 7 bases, 3 bases remained unmatched. This CDR3 spans 13 amino acids. Germline V gene lookup returns CDR1 KGHDR and CDR2 SFDVKD.

This clonotype was observed many times. The genes are TRBV6-5 and TRBJ2-6; D gene ambiguous. V was clipped by 4 bases and J by 2 bases, with 9 bases between them. Per the germline V gene, CDR1 is MNHEY and CDR2 is SVGAGI. The CDR3 totals 15 residues. The DNA for the CDR3 is TGTGCCAGCAGTTTGTCCGGTGCTGGGGCCAACGTCCTGACTTTC. It is translated as CASSLSGAGANVLTF.

This clonotype was seen many times. The chain links TRBV6-2 or TRBV6-3 to TRBJ1-5; maybe TRBD1 (5 bases). V was cut by 6 bases and J by 6 bases, with 12 bases left in between. The CDR3 runs to 13 residues. CDR1 MNHEY and CDR2 SVGEGT come from the germline V gene. CDR3 nucleotides: TGTGCCAGCAGCCTTACAAGGGGTCAGCCCCAGCATTTT. This encodes CASSLTRGQPQHF.